This TCR beta chain was found in a study of T cell changes during pregnancy in multiple sclerosis. The CDR3 spans 17 residues. Germline V gene lookup returns CDR1 LGHNA and CDR2 YSLEER. The ends were cut back, 1 base at V and 1 base at J, with 13 bases in the middle. Sequenced by immunoSEQ multiplex PCR; TCRdb stores in-frame clones only, minus some. The sample includes approximately 26,000 clones, roughly 89% of them seen just once. The clonotype was recovered from a female donor with multiple sclerosis, enrolled in a pregnancy study. This specimen was CD4+ T cells from peripheral blood mononuclear cells, taken in the second trimester of pregnancy. The rearrangement uses TRBV4-3 and TRBJ1-4, with no clear D. CDR3 residues: CASSQGVATQTNEKLFF. CDR3 sequence (DNA): TGCGCCAGCAGCCAAGGGGTTGCGACACAAACTAATGAAAAACTGTTTTTT.